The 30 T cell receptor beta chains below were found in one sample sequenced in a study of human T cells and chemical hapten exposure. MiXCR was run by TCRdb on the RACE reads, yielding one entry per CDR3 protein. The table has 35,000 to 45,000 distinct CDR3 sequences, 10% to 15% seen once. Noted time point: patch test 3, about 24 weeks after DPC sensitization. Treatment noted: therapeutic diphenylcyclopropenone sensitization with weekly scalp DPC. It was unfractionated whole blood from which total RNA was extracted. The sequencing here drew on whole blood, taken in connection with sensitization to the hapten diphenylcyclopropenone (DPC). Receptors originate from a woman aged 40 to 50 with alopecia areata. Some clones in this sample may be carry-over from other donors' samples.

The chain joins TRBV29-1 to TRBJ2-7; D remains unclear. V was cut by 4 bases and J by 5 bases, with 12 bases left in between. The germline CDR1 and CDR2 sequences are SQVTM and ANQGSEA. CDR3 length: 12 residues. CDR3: CSVGSGEDEQYF. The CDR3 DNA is TGCAGCGTTGGGTCGGGTGAGGACGAGCAGTACTTC.

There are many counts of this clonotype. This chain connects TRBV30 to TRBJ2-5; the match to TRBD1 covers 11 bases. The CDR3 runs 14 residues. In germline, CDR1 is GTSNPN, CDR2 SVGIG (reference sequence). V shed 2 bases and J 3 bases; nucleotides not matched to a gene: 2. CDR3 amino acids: CAWSWTGGEETQYF. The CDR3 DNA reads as TGTGCCTGGAGTTGGACAGGGGGCGAAGAGACCCAGTACTTC.

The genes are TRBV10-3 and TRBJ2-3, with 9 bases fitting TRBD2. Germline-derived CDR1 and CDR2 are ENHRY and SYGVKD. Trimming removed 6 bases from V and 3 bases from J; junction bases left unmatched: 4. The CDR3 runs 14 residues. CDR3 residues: CAIRLAGETDTQYF. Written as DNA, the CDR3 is TGTGCCATCAGATTAGCGGGAGAGACAGATACGCAGTATTTT.

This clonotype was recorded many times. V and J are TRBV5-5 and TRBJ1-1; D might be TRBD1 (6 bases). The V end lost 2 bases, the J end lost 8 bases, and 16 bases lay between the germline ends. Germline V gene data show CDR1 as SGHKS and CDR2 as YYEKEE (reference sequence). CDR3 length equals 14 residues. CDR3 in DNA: TGTGCCAGCAGCTTTCGGGACCGGACAGCCGAAGCTTTCTTT. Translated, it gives CASSFRDRTAEAFF.

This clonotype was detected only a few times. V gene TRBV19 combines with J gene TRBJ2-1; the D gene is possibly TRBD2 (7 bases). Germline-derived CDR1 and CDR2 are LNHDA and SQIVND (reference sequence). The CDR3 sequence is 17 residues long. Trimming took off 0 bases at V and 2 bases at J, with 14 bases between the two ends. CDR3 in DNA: TGTGCCAGTAGTATAGATATTCCGGGGGGCGCCTACAATGAGCAGTTCTTC. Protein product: CASSIDIPGGAYNEQFF.

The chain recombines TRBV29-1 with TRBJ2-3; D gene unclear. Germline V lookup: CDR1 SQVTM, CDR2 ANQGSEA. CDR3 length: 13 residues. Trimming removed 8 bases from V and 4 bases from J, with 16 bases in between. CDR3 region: CSLPVGSPDTQYF. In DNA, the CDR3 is TGCAGCCTCCCGGTGGGGTCGCCAGATACGCAGTATTTT.

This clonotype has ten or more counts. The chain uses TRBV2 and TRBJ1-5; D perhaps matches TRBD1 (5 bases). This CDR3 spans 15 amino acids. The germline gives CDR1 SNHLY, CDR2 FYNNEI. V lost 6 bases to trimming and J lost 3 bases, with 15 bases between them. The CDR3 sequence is CASRTGGYDNQPQHF. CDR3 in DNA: TGTGCCAGCAGGACGGGGGGTTACGACAATCAGCCCCAGCATTTT.

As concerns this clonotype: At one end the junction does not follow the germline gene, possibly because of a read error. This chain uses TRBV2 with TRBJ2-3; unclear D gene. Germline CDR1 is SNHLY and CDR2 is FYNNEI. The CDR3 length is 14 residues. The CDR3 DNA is TGTGCCACCAGTGAAGCGCCCCAATGGGATACGCAGTATTTT. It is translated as CATSEAPQWDTQYF.

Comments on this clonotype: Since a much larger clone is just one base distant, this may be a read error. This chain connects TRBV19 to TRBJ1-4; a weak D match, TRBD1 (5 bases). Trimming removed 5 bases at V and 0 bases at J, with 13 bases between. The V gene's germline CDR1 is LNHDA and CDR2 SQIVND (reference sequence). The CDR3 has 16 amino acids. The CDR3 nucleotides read TGTGCCAGTAGTGATCTCCGGGGGGCAACTAATGAAAAACTGTTTTTT. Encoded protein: CASSDLRGATNEKLFF.

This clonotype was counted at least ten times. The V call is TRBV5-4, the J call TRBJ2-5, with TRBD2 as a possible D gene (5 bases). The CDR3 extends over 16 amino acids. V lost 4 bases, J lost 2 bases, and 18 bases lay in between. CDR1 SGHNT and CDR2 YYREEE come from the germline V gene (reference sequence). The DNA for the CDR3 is TGTGCCAGCAGCCGGGCGGCGGGTACCCTTCAAGAGACCCAGTACTTC. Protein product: CASSRAAGTLQETQYF.

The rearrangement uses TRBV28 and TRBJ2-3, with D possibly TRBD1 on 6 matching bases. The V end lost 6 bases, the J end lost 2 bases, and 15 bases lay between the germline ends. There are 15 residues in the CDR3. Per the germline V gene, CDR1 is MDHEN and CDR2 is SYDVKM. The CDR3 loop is CASRTRQAVTDTQYF. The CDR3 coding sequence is TGTGCCAGCAGAACCCGACAGGCTGTCACAGATACGCAGTATTTT.

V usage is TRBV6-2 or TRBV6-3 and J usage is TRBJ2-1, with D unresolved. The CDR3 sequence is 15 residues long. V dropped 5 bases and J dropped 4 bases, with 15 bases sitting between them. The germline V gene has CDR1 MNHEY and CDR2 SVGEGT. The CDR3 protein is CASSPSQRRYNEQFF. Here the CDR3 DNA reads TGTGCCAGCAGTCCCAGCCAGCGTAGGTACAATGAGCAGTTCTTC.

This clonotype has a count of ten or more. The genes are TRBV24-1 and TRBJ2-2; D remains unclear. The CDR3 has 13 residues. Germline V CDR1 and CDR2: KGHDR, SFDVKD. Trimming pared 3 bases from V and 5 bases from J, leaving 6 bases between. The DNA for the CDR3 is TGTGCCACCAGTGATGGTGCAACCGGGGAGCTGTTTTTT. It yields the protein CATSDGATGELFF.

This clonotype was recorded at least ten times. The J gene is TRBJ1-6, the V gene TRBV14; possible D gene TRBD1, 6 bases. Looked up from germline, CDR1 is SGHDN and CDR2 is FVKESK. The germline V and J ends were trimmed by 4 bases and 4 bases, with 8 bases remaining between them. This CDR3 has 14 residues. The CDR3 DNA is TGTGCCAGCAGCCCCGGACAGTATAATTCACCCCTCCACTTT. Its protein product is CASSPGQYNSPLHF.

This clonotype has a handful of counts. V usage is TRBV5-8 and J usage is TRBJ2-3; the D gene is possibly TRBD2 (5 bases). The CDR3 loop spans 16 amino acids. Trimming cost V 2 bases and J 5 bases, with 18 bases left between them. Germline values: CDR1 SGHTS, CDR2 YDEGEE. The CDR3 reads CASSFPSTSRGDTQYF. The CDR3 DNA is TGTGCCAGCAGCTTCCCTAGCACTTCGAGAGGAGATACGCAGTATTTT.

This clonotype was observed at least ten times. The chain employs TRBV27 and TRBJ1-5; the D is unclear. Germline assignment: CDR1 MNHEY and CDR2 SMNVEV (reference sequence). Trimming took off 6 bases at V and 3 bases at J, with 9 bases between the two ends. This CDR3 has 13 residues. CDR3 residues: CASSPLLNQPQHF. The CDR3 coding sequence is TGTGCCAGCAGCCCGCTCCTCAATCAGCCCCAGCATTTT.

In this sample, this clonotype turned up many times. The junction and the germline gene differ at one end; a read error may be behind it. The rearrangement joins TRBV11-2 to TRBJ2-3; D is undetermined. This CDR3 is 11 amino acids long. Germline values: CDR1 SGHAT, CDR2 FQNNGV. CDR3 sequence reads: CASSLEDTQYF. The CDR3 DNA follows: TGTGCCAGCAGTTTAGAAGATACGCAGTATTTT.

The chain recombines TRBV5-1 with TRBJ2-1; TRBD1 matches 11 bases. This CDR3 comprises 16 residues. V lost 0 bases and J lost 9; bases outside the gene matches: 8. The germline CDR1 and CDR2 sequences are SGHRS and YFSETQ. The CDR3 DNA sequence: TGCGCCAGCAGCTTGGCCCCCGGGACAGGGGGGGCTGAGCAGTTCTTC. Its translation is CASSLAPGTGGAEQFF.

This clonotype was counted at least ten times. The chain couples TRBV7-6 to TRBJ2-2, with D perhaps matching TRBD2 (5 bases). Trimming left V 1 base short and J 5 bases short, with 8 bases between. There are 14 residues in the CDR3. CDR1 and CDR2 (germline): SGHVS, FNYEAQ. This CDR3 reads CASSLGSGTGELFF. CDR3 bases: TGTGCCAGCAGCTTAGGCTCGGGAACCGGGGAGCTGTTTTTT.

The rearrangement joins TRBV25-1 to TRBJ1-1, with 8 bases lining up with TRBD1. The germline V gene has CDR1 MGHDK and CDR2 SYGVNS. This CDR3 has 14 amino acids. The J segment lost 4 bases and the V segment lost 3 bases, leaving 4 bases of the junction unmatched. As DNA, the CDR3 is TGTGCCAGCAGTGAGACAGGGGAAGCCACTGAAGCTTTCTTT. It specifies CASSETGEATEAFF.

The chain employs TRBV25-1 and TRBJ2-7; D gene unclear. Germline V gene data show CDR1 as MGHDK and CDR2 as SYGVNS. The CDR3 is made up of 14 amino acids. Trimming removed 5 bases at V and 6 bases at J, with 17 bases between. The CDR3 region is CASSRGSIDGEQYF. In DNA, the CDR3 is TGTGCCAGCAGTCGAGGTTCTATCGACGGCGAGCAGTACTTC.

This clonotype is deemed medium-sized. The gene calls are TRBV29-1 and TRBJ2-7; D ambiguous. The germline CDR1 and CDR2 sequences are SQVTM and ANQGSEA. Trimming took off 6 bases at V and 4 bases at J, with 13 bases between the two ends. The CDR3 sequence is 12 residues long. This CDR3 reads CSVGSDNYEQYF. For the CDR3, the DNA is TGCAGCGTCGGAAGCGACAATTACGAGCAGTACTTC.

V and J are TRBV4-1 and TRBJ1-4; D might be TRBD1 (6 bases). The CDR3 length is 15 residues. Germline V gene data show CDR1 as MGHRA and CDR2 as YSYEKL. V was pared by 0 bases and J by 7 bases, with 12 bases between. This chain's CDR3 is CASSQERGLFEKLFF. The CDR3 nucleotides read TGCGCCAGCAGCCAAGAACGGGGGCTGTTTGAAAAACTGTTTTTT.

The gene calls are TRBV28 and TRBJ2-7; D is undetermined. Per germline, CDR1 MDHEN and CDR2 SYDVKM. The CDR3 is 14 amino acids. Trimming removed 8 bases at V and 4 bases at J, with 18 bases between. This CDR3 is CASGPEAVVYEQYF. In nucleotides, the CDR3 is TGTGCCAGCGGCCCTGAGGCGGTCGTTTACGAGCAGTACTTC.

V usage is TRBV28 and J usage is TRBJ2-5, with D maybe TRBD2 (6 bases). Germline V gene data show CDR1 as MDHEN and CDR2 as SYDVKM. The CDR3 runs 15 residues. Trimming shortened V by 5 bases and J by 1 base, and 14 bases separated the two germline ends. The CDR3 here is CASSGAGTTQETQYF. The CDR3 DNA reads TGTGCCAGCAGTGGGGCGGGGACCACCCAAGAGACCCAGTACTTC.

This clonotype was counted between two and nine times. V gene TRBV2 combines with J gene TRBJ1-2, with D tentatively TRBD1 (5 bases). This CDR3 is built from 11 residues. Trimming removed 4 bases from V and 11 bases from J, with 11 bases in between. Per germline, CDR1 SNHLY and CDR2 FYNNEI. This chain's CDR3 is CASSVVRVYTF. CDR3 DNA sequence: TGTGCCAGCAGTGTGGTCAGGGTTTACACCTTC.

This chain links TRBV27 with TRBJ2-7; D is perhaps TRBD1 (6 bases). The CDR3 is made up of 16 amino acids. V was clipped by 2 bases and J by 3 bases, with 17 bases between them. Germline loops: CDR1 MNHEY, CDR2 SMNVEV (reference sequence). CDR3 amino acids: CASSLTDSGLFYEQYF. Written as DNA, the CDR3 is TGTGCCAGCAGTTTAACGGACAGTGGTCTTTTCTACGAGCAGTACTTC.

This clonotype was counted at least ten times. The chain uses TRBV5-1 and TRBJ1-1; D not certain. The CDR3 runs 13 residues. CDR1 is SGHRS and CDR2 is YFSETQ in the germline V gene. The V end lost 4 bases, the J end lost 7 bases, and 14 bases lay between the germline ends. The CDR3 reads CASSRGEAIEAFF. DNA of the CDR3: TGCGCCAGCAGCCGCGGGGAGGCTATTGAAGCTTTCTTT.

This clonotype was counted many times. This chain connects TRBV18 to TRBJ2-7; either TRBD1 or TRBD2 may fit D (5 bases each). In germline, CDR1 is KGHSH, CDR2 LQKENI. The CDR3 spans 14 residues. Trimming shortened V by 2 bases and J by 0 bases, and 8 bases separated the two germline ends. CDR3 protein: CASSPGTLSYEQYF. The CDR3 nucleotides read TGTGCCAGCTCACCAGGGACCCTCTCCTACGAGCAGTACTTC.

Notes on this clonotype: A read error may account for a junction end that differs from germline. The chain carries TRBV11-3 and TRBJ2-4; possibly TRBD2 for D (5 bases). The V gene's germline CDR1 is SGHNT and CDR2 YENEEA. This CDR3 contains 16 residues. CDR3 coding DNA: TGTGCCAGCAGCTTAGGGGGTACCCTAGCCAAAAACATCCAGTACTTC. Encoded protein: CASSLGGTLAKNIQYF.